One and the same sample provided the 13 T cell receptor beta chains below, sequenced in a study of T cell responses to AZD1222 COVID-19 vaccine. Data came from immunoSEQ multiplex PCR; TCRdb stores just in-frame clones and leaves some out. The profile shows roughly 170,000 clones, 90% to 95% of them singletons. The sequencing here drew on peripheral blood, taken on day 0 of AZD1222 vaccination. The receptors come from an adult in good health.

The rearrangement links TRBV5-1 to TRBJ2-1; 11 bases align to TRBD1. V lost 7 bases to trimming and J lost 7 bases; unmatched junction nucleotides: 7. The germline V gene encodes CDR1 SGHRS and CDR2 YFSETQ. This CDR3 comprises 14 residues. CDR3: CASGSGQGVNEQFF. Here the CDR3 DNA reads TGCGCCAGCGGGTCGGGACAGGGGGTGAATGAGCAGTTCTTC.

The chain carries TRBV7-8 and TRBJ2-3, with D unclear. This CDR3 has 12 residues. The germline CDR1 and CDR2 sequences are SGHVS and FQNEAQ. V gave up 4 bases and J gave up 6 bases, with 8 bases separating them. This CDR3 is CASSSHLDTQYF. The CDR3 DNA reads TGTGCCAGCAGCTCACATTTGGATACGCAGTATTTT.

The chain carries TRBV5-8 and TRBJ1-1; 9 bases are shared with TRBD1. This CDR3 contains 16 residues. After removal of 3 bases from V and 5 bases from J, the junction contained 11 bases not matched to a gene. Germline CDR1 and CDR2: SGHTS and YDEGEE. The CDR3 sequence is CASSYPPTGGYTEAFF. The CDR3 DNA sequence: TGTGCCAGCAGCTACCCCCCCACAGGGGGCTATACTGAAGCTTTCTTT.

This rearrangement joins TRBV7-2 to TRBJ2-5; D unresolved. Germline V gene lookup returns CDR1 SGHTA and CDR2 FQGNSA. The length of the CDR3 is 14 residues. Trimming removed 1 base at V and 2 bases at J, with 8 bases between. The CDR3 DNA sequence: TGTGCCAGCAGCTTAGTGTCGGTACAAGAGACCCAGTACTTC. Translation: CASSLVSVQETQYF. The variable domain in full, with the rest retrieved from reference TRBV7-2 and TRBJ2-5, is GAGVSQSPSNKVTEKGKDVELRCDPISGHTALYWYRQSLGQGLEFLIYFQGNSAPDKSGLPSDRFSAERTGGSVSTLTIQRTQQEDSAVYLCASSLVSVQETQYFGPGTRLLVL.

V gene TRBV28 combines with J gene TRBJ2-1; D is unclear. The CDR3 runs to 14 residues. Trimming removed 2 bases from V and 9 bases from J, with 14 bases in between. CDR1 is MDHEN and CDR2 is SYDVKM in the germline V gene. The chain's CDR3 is CASSLGPTSGEQFF. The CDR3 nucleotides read TGTGCCAGCAGTTTAGGGCCTACGTCCGGTGAGCAGTTCTTC.

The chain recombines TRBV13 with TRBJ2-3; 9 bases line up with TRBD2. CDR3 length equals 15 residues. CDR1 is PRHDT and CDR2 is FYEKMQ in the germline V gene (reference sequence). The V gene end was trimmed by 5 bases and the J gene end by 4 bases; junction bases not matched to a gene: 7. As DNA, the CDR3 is TGTGCCAGCAGCGCCGGGACTAGCCCCTCAGATACGCAGTATTTT. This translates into CASSAGTSPSDTQYF.

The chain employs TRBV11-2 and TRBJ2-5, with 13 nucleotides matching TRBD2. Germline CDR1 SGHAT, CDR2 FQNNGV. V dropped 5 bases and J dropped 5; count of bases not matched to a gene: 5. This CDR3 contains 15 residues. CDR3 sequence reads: CASSKETSGGETQYF. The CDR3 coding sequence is TGTGCCAGCAGCAAAGAGACTAGCGGGGGGGAGACCCAGTACTTC.

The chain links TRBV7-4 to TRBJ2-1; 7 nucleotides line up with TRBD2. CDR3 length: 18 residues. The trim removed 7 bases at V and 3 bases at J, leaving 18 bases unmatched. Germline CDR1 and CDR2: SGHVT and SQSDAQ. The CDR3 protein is CASTPGTVSGVCYNEQFF. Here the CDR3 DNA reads TGTGCCAGCACCCCCGGGACGGTGAGCGGGGTATGCTACAATGAGCAGTTCTTC.

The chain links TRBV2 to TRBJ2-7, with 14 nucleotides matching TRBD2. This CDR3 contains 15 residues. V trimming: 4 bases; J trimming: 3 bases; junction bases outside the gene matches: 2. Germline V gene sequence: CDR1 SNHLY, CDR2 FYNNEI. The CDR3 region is CASSAGTSGGYEQYF. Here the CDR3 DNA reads TGTGCCAGCAGTGCCGGGACTAGCGGGGGCTACGAGCAGTACTTC.

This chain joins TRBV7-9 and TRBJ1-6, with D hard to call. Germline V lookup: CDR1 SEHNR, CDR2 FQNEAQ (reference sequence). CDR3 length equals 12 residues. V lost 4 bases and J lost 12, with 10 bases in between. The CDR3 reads CASSSGGQPLHF. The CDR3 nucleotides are TGTGCCAGCAGCTCCGGCGGGCAACCCCTCCACTTT. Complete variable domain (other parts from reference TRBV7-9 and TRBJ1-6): DTGVSQNPRHKITKRGQNVTFRCDPISEHNRLYWYRQTLGQGPEFLTYFQNEAQLEKSRLLSDRFSAERPKGSFSTLEIQRTEQGDSAMYLCASSSGGQPLHFGNGTRLTVT.

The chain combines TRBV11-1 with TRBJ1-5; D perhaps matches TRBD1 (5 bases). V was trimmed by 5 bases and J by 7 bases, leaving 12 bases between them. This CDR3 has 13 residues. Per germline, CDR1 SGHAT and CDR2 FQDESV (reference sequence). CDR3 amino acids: CASSQDINQPQHF. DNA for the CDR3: TGTGCCAGCAGCCAGGACATTAACCAGCCCCAGCATTTT. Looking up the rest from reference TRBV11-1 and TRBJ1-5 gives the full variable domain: EAEVAQSPRYKITEKSQAVAFWCDPISGHATLYWYRQILGQGPELLVQFQDESVVDDSQLPKDRFSAERLKGVDSTLKIQPAELGDSAMYLCASSQDINQPQHFGDGTRLSIL.

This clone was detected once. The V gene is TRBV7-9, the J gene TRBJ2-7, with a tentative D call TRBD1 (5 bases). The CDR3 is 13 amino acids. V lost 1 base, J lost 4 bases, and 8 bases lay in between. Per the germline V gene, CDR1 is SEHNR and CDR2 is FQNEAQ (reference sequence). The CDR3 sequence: CASSLGTNYEQYF. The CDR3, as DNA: TGTGCCAGCAGCTTAGGGACAAATTACGAGCAGTACTTC.

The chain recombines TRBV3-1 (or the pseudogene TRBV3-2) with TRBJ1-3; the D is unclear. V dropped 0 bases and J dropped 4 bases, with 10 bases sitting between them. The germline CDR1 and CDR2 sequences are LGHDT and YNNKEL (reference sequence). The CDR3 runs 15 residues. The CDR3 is CASSQDPQPGNTIYF. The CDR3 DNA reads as TGTGCCAGCAGCCAAGATCCCCAACCGGGAAACACCATATATTTT.